The clone carrying this T cell receptor beta chain was recorded at least ten times. No antigen is known for it. Not enrolled were patients with uncontrolled infection, other autoimmune disease, pregnancy or lactation. Germline V lookup: CDR1 SNHLY, CDR2 FYNNEI. Trimming shortened V by 7 bases and J by 1 base, and 10 bases separated the two germline ends. This CDR3 contains 13 residues. RNA transcripts yielded amplified TCR beta CDR3 regions. HTBI primers were employed in a first-round RT-PCR of the TCR CDR3. TCRdb used MiXCR to reprocess the multiplex PCR reads, holding one entry per CDR3 protein. The sample includes roughly 500,000 distinct CDR3 sequences, 40% to 50% of them seen just once. This sample was taken from a study of T cells in Graves' hyperthyroidism and ophthalmopathy. Study-level points and caveats: Progression to ophthalmopathy was predicted a median of about six months early. Most expanded thyroid clonotypes above 0.001 also appeared in blood.

This TCR came from an adult woman with Graves' disease, either hyperthyroidism or ophthalmopathy (not recorded which). The sample taken for sequencing was peripheral blood or thyroid tissue (not recorded which). The chain uses TRBV2 and TRBJ2-5; D tentatively reads TRBD1 or TRBD2 (6 bases each). CDR3 nucleotides: TGTGCCAGCACGGGGGCTCGCCAAGAGACCCAGTACTTC. It translates to CASTGARQETQYF.